The clone carrying this TCR beta chain was observed a single time. Noted treatment: roughly 19 received Ad26.COV2.S at low or high dose, single or two shots; several received placebo; per-sample allocation not given. Material that was analyzed had been drawn on day 63 after the first vaccine or placebo injection. The source of the sample is a study of Ad26.COV2.S vaccination and SARS-CoV-2 variants. The data were produced by immunoSEQ multiplex PCR, yet TCRdb's version contains in-frame clones alone and is incomplete. The sample includes some 290,000 clones, over 80% of them seen just once. The clonotype comes from a person between 18 and 60 years old who received the Ad26.COV2.S COVID-19 vaccine or a placebo. Sequencing was performed on peripheral blood, taken in a trial of Ad26.COV2.S vaccine versus placebo.

The CDR3 here is CASSRLDRTYEAFF. The DNA of the CDR3 is TGTGCCAGCAGCCGCCTCGACAGGACCTATGAAGCTTTCTTT. V is TRBV14 and J is TRBJ1-1; maybe TRBD1 (6 bases). Trimming removed 4 bases at V and 7 bases at J, with 16 bases between. The V gene's germline CDR1 is SGHDN and CDR2 FVKESK. The CDR3 runs 14 residues.